This entry is about one T cell receptor (beta chain). The antigen remains unidentified. The junction had 9 bases not matched to a gene; V was cut back by 3 bases and J by 12 bases. Germline V lookup: CDR1 SGHDN, CDR2 FVKESK. The CDR3 consists of 14 residues. These data originate in a study of PD-1 blockade in classical Hodgkin lymphoma. Every patient relapsed after autologous stem cell transplantation, and brentuximab vedotin exposure varied. Regarding the study as a whole: TCR diversity in CD4+, not CD8+, cells rose significantly by C4D1. Newly diagnosed patients had baseline TCR diversity that was reportedly lower than that of healthy donors.

Some clones are missing from TCRdb's copy, which holds only in-frame ones; the method was immunoSEQ multiplex PCR. The table shows some 90,000 clones, with approximately 91% occurring only once. The chain recombines TRBV14 with TRBJ1-4, with 8 bases fitting TRBD1. This material consisted of peripheral blood mononuclear cells (PBMCs), taken before the second cycle of nivolumab. This TCR came from a human donor with classical Hodgkin lymphoma. CDR3 nucleotides: TGTGCCAGCAGCCACAGGGGGCCAGGAGTGGAACTGTTTTTT. Amino acid sequence: CASSHRGPGVELFF.